Following are 28 T cell receptor beta chains from one sample sequenced in a study of T cells in Graves' hyperthyroidism and ophthalmopathy. Amplification yielded TCR beta CDR3 regions, with RNA transcripts as the source. The HTBI set primed first-round TCR CDR3 RT-PCR. TCRdb independently ran MiXCR on the multiplex PCR reads; one entry per CDR3 protein. This table holds around 600,000 distinct CDR3 sequences, roughly 16% found once. Material for sequencing was blood. The receptor set was obtained from a woman aged 40 to 50 with Graves' ophthalmopathy.

This clonotype came up many times. The CDR3: CASISGGEGEKLFF. The CDR3 DNA reads as TGTGCCAGCATTTCAGGGGGTGAGGGAGAAAAACTGTTTTTT. The chain carries TRBV28 and TRBJ1-4; 7 nucleotides agree with TRBD1. V dropped 7 bases and J dropped 8; count of bases not matched to a gene: 10. The CDR3 loop spans 14 amino acids. CDR1 and CDR2 from the germline V gene are MDHEN and SYDVKM.

This clonotype has ten or more counts. V is TRBV5-1 and J is TRBJ2-3; TRBD1 aligns across 7 bases. Germline CDR1 reads SGHRS; CDR2 reads YFSETQ. The CDR3 runs 13 residues. Germline trimming cut 0 bases from V and 10 bases from J; bases unmatched to any gene: 5. The CDR3 is CASSLDDQGAQYF. As DNA, the CDR3 is TGCGCCAGCAGCTTGGACGATCAGGGGGCGCAGTATTTT.

The sample holds many counts of this clonotype. V usage is TRBV10-3 and J usage is TRBJ2-5; 8 bases fit TRBD1. CDR3 length equals 14 residues. CDR1 and CDR2 (germline): ENHRY, SYGVKD. V lost 3 bases and J lost 2; bases outside the gene matches: 2. The CDR3 reads CAISDRGRQETQYF. The CDR3 DNA sequence: TGTGCCATCAGTGACAGGGGGCGTCAAGAGACCCAGTACTTC.

V is TRBV20-1 and J is TRBJ2-5; possible D gene TRBD2, 6 bases. Looked up from germline, CDR1 is DFQATT and CDR2 is SNEGSKA (reference sequence). V lost 6 bases and J lost 4, with 21 bases in between. The CDR3 is 15 residues long. The CDR3 bases are TGCAGTGCCACGACCCCCCGGGGGACCGCAGAGACCCAGTACTTC. It specifies CSATTPRGTAETQYF.

This clonotype was recorded many times. The CDR3 sequence is CSARISTDTQYF. The DNA for the CDR3 is TGCAGTGCTAGGATAAGCACAGATACGCAGTATTTT. The chain employs TRBV20-1 and TRBJ2-3, with no clear D. The CDR3 runs to 12 residues. V was pared by 3 bases and J by 0 bases, with 4 bases between. The germline V gene encodes CDR1 DFQATT and CDR2 SNEGSKA (reference sequence).

The table lists this clonotype with many counts. In nucleotides, the CDR3 is TGTGCCAGCAGTTTTGGAGGGAAAGTTCCAACTAATGAAAAACTGTTTTTT. As protein: CASSFGGKVPTNEKLFF. The gene calls are TRBV12-3 or TRBV12-4 and TRBJ1-4; D uncertain. Trimming took off 3 bases at V and 0 bases at J, with 14 bases between the two ends. CDR3 length equals 17 residues.

Worth noting for this clonotype: A single base separates this from a much larger clone, so it may be a read error. The rearrangement uses TRBV20-1 and TRBJ2-7, with D perhaps TRBD2 (6 bases). Trimming shortened V by 1 base and J by 7 bases, and 17 bases separated the two germline ends. This CDR3 has 14 residues. CDR1 is DFQATT and CDR2 is SNEGSKA in the germline V gene (reference sequence). The CDR3 region is CSARAVREAPEQYF. DNA of the CDR3: TGCAGTGCTAGAGCGGTCAGGGAGGCCCCTGAGCAGTACTTC.

This clonotype was found many times. For the CDR3, the DNA is TGTGCCAGCACCAGTGAAGTTCGGGTGGAGACCCAGTACTTC. This codes for CASTSEVRVETQYF. V usage is TRBV6-1 and J usage is TRBJ2-5; no clear D. The CDR3 consists of 14 residues. The germline gives CDR1 MNHNS, CDR2 SASEGT. V was cut by 7 bases and J by 5 bases, with 17 bases left in between.

This clonotype was picked up many times. The chain has TRBV5-1 and TRBJ2-1; 8 bases are shared with TRBD2. CDR1 is SGHRS and CDR2 is YFSETQ in the germline V gene. With V trimmed by 1 base and J by 8 bases, 14 bases remained unmatched. The CDR3 runs 17 residues. The CDR3 nucleotides read TGCGCCAGCAGCTTGAGCGCGGGAGGACCAGGTGTCGATGAGCAGTTCTTC. It specifies CASSLSAGGPGVDEQFF. Variable domain in full (rest from reference TRBV5-1 and TRBJ2-1): KAGVTQTPRYLIKTRGQQVTLSCSPISGHRSVSWYQQTPGQGLQFLFEYFSETQRNKGNFPGRFSGRQFSNSRSEMNVSTLELGDSALYLCASSLSAGGPGVDEQFFGPGTRLTVL.

J is TRBJ1-5 and V is TRBV7-2, with 10 bases that match TRBD1. J gave up 6 bases and V 2 bases, and 4 bases lay outside the gene matches. There are 15 residues in the CDR3. Germline V gene data show CDR1 as SGHTA and CDR2 as FQGNSA. The CDR3, as DNA: TGTGCCAGCAGCTTATCCGGACAGGGGGTTCAGCCCCAGCATTTT. Translated: CASSLSGQGVQPQHF.

As concerns this clonotype: A much larger clone lies a single base off, so this may be a read error. This sequence joins TRBV27 and TRBJ2-1; 12 bases agree with TRBD2. Germline V CDR1 and CDR2: MNHEY, SMNVEV (reference sequence). The CDR3 is made up of 20 amino acids. The V gene end was trimmed by 11 bases and the J gene end by 4 bases; junction bases not matched to a gene: 24. CDR3 protein: CAGKGQGTSGLRGIYNEQFF. CDR3 in DNA: TGTGCCGGCAAGGGACAGGGGACTAGCGGGCTTAGGGGGATATACAATGAGCAGTTCTTC.

V is TRBV7-9 and J is TRBJ2-5, with 10 bases aligning to TRBD2. V shed 4 bases and J 4 bases; nucleotides not matched to a gene: 12. This CDR3 comprises 17 residues. CDR1 and CDR2 from the germline V gene are SEHNR and FQNEAQ (reference sequence). CDR3 protein: CASSSTTSGTGRETQYF. DNA of the CDR3: TGTGCCAGCAGCTCGACAACTAGCGGGACGGGGCGAGAGACCCAGTACTTC.

The chain is built from TRBV29-1 and TRBJ2-1; 9 bases are a match to TRBD1. CDR3 length: 16 residues. V was clipped by 3 bases and J by 2 bases; unmatched bases: 8. Germline loops: CDR1 SQVTM, CDR2 ANQGSEA. DNA for the CDR3: TGCAGCGTTGAGTACAGGGGGCCCCCTCCCTACAATGAGCAGTTCTTC. Its translation: CSVEYRGPPPYNEQFF.

This clonotype was seen ten or more times. The rearrangement links TRBV20-1 to TRBJ1-1, with a weak D call TRBD1 (5 bases). Trimming took off 6 bases at V and 1 base at J, with 6 bases between the two ends. Germline-derived CDR1 and CDR2 are DFQATT and SNEGSKA (reference sequence). The CDR3 is 11 residues long. CDR3 in DNA: TGCAGTGCGGGGGGGAACACTGAAGCTTTCTTT. This encodes CSAGGNTEAFF.

This clonotype was detected a few times. The chain has TRBV28 and TRBJ1-1, with a weak D call TRBD1 (5 bases). The CDR3 is 13 residues long. Germline V gene lookup returns CDR1 MDHEN and CDR2 SYDVKM. V lost 6 bases and J 6 bases, leaving 14 bases between the germline ends. CDR3 region: CASREDTWAEAFF. Written as DNA, the CDR3 is TGTGCCAGCAGGGAGGACACTTGGGCTGAAGCTTTCTTT.

This clonotype was counted many times. This chain uses TRBV28 with TRBJ1-6, with TRBD1 matching over 8 bases. Germline lookup yields CDR1 MDHEN and CDR2 SYDVKM. The CDR3 loop spans 17 amino acids. Trimming took 2 bases from V and 5 from J; bases not matched to a gene: 8. The CDR3 coding sequence is TGTGCCAGCAGTTTAAAGCAGGGGGCAAAGAATAATTCACCCCTCCACTTT. Translated, it gives CASSLKQGAKNNSPLHF.

This clonotype appeared a few times. This chain uses TRBV20-1 with TRBJ1-3, with a weak D call TRBD1 (5 bases). V lost 7 bases and J lost 8, with 24 bases in between. The CDR3 consists of 15 residues. Germline lookup yields CDR1 DFQATT and CDR2 SNEGSKA (reference sequence). Here the CDR3 reads CSGGAGSTPRDTIYF. Here the CDR3 DNA reads TGCAGTGGCGGGGCGGGGTCTACCCCCCGGGACACCATATATTTT.

CDR3 sequence: CASRQQIGDNEQFF. CDR3 DNA sequence: TGTGCCAGCAGGCAGCAGATTGGGGACAATGAGCAGTTCTTC. The chain links TRBV12-3 or TRBV12-4 to TRBJ2-1; D unclear. V shed 6 bases and J shed 5 bases, with 14 bases lying between them. This CDR3 comprises 14 residues.

In its sample, this clonotype was seen a few times. The rearrangement uses TRBV5-4 and TRBJ2-1, with 10 nucleotides matching TRBD2. V lost 4 bases, J lost 4 bases, and 8 bases stayed unmatched. This CDR3 contains 16 residues. Germline V gene data show CDR1 as SGHNT and CDR2 as YYREEE (reference sequence). CDR3 sequence: CASSDPSGGAYNEQFF. The CDR3 bases are TGTGCCAGCAGCGATCCGAGCGGGGGGGCGTACAATGAGCAGTTCTTC.

This clonotype has a count of ten or more. The chain joins TRBV20-1 to TRBJ2-3; the D call may be TRBD1 or TRBD2 (5 bases each). V lost 7 bases to trimming and J lost 0 bases, with 8 bases between them. Per the germline V gene, CDR1 is DFQATT and CDR2 is SNEGSKA (reference sequence). CDR3 length: 12 residues. The CDR3 region has the DNA TGCAGTGTGGGGGACAGCACAGATACGCAGTATTTT. Its protein product is CSVGDSTDTQYF.

This clonotype appeared a few times. The chain's CDR3 is CASSLAVGTSPSTDTQYF. The CDR3 coding sequence is TGTGCCAGCAGCTTAGCCGTCGGGACGTCCCCTAGCACAGATACGCAGTATTTT. This rearrangement joins TRBV7-9 to TRBJ2-3; D may correspond to TRBD1 or TRBD2 (5 bases each). In germline, CDR1 is SEHNR, CDR2 FQNEAQ (reference sequence). The V end lost 0 bases, the J end lost 0 bases, and 16 bases lay between the germline ends. This CDR3 comprises 18 residues.

This clonotype showed up many times. V usage is TRBV18 and J usage is TRBJ1-1, with 7 nucleotides matching TRBD1. CDR3 length: 15 amino acids. From germline, CDR1 is KGHSH and CDR2 LQKENI. V shed 4 bases, J shed 3 bases, and the junction held 8 bases outside the gene matches. CDR3 amino acids: CASSHTGVGDTEAFF. The CDR3 DNA follows: TGTGCCAGCTCACATACAGGGGTTGGGGACACTGAAGCTTTCTTT.

Points on this clonotype: This may arise from a read error, as a much more abundant clone is one base away. J is TRBJ1-2 and V is TRBV7-2; possibly TRBD1 for D (5 bases). The CDR3 sequence is 14 residues long. V lost 1 base and J 4 bases, leaving 10 bases between the germline ends. In germline, CDR1 is SGHTA, CDR2 FQGNSA. CDR3 residues: CASSLGQGPYGYTF. The CDR3 region has the DNA TGTGCCAGCAGCTTAGGGCAGGGACCCTATGGCTACACCTTC.

V is TRBV7-2 and J is TRBJ1-4; D unresolved. The V end lost 5 bases, the J end lost 4 bases, and 11 bases lay between the germline ends. The CDR3 has 14 residues. CDR1 is SGHTA and CDR2 is FQGNSA in the germline V gene. In DNA, the CDR3 is TGTGCCAGCAGCCGTTTTGGCCGTAATGAAAAACTGTTTTTT. Translated: CASSRFGRNEKLFF.

This clonotype has just a few counts. This chain connects TRBV18 to TRBJ2-5; unclear D gene. This CDR3 is built from 14 residues. The V and J ends lost 4 bases and 2 bases respectively, with 11 bases between them. Per germline, CDR1 KGHSH and CDR2 LQKENI. CDR3 DNA sequence: TGTGCCAGCTCACTCAAGGGTTTACAAGAGACCCAGTACTTC. Its translation is CASSLKGLQETQYF.

This clonotype occurred once. The chain joins TRBV7-8 to TRBJ2-1, with TRBD1 identical over 7 bases. Germline V CDR1 and CDR2: SGHVS, FQNEAQ. The CDR3 has 14 residues. V gave up 6 bases and J gave up 3 bases; unmatched junction bases: 5. The CDR3 DNA sequence: TGTGCCAGCAGGCCGGGACAGAACTACAATGAGCAGTTCTTC. This encodes CASRPGQNYNEQFF.

This clonotype was counted only a few times. The gene calls are TRBV3-1 and TRBJ2-2; D ambiguous. Germline CDR1 LGHDT, CDR2 YNNKEL (reference sequence). V lost 5 bases and J 8 bases, leaving 9 bases between the germline ends. This CDR3 is 12 amino acids long. DNA for the CDR3: TGTGCCAGCAGCGTCGGGCGGGGGGAGCTGTTTTTT. Residues: CASSVGRGELFF.

This rearrangement joins TRBV20-1 to TRBJ1-1; unclear D gene. Germline-derived CDR1 and CDR2 are DFQATT and SNEGSKA (reference sequence). The CDR3 length is 14 residues. With 4 bases removed from V and 6 bases from J, the gap between germline ends came to 18 bases. The CDR3: CSAIRATGRAEAFF. CDR3 sequence (DNA): TGCAGTGCTATAAGGGCGACGGGGAGGGCTGAAGCTTTCTTT.